The 10 T cell receptor beta chains reported below all come from one sample, sequenced in a study of T cells in Graves' hyperthyroidism and ophthalmopathy. TCR beta CDR3 regions were amplified from RNA transcripts. An initial round of RT-PCR targeting the TCR CDR3 relied on the HTBI primer set. One entry per CDR3 protein results from TCRdb running MiXCR on the multiplex PCR reads. Of more than 500,000 distinct CDR3 sequences listed, 16% were seen once; the top ten hold over 25%. What was sequenced was blood. The receptor source for this set is a woman aged 25 to 45 with Graves' ophthalmopathy.

This clonotype was picked up a small number of times. V is TRBV27 and J is TRBJ2-2; D call uncertain. Trimming stripped 3 bases from V and 1 base from J, with 3 bases between. The V gene's germline CDR1 is MNHEY and CDR2 SMNVEV (reference sequence). The CDR3 extends over 13 amino acids. The chain's CDR3 is CASSFENTGELFF. The CDR3 region has the DNA TGTGCCAGCAGTTTTGAGAACACCGGGGAGCTGTTTTTT.

The sample holds many counts of this clonotype. This chain uses TRBV28 with TRBJ2-2, with TRBD2 matching 9 bases. Per germline, CDR1 MDHEN and CDR2 SYDVKM. With 4 bases clipped from V and 6 bases from J, the junction kept 6 bases outside the gene matches. This CDR3 contains 15 residues. CDR3 residues: CASSSRLAAPGELFF. The CDR3 DNA sequence: TGTGCCAGCAGTTCACGACTAGCGGCACCCGGGGAGCTGTTTTTT.

This clonotype has at least ten counts. The chain joins TRBV29-1 to TRBJ2-1, with TRBD2 matching 11 bases. This CDR3 comprises 15 residues. With 3 bases clipped from V and 5 bases from J, the junction kept 6 bases outside the gene matches. Germline-derived CDR1 and CDR2 are SQVTM and ANQGSEA. The CDR3 coding sequence is TGCAGCGTTGATACCACGGGACTAGCGGACAATGAGCAGTTCTTC. Amino acids: CSVDTTGLADNEQFF.

This clonotype was observed at least ten times. The chain employs TRBV13 and TRBJ2-7; weak D call: TRBD2 (6 bases). Germline V lookup: CDR1 PRHDT, CDR2 FYEKMQ (reference sequence). Trimming removed 3 bases from V and 6 bases from J, with 15 bases in between. The CDR3 is 14 residues long. CDR3 residues: CASSFPSEEGEQYF. The CDR3 bases are TGTGCCAGCAGCTTTCCCTCCGAGGAGGGCGAGCAGTACTTC.

This clonotype has at least ten counts. The V gene is TRBV11-2, the J gene TRBJ2-3, with no clear D. V lost 1 base and J lost 4, with 18 bases in between. From germline, CDR1 is SGHAT and CDR2 FQNNGV. The CDR3 length is 17 residues. This CDR3 reads CASSLGGYPLKSDTQYF. CDR3 DNA: TGTGCCAGCAGCTTAGGGGGTTATCCCCTAAAATCAGATACGCAGTATTTT. Looking up the rest from reference TRBV11-2 and TRBJ2-3 gives the full variable domain: EAGVAQSPRYKIIEKRQSVAFWCNPISGHATLYWYQQILGQGPKLLIQFQNNGVVDDSQLPKDRFSAERLKGVDSTLKIQPAKLEDSAVYLCASSLGGYPLKSDTQYFGPGTRLTVL.

This clonotype was detected ten times or more. The CDR3 sequence is CASSLDVGVEYEQYF. CDR3 bases: TGTGCCAGCAGCTTAGATGTGGGAGTCGAGTACGAGCAGTACTTC. The rearrangement links TRBV13 to TRBJ2-7, with D possibly TRBD2 on 5 matching bases. There are 15 residues in the CDR3. In germline, CDR1 is PRHDT, CDR2 FYEKMQ (reference sequence). Between the trimmed V and J ends, which lost 1 base and 4 bases, there was a span of 14 bases.

This rearrangement joins TRBV7-9 to TRBJ1-5; no clear D. Trimming left V 2 bases short and J 1 base short, with 6 bases between. CDR1 is SEHNR, CDR2 FQNEAQ, per germline (reference sequence). This CDR3 comprises 14 residues. In DNA form, the CDR3 reads TGTGCCAGCAGCTTAAGTTCCAGCAATCAGCCCCAGCATTTT. Its protein product is CASSLSSSNQPQHF. Full variable domain (outside the CDR3, taken from reference TRBV7-9 and TRBJ1-5): DTGVSQNPRHKITKRGQNVTFRCDPISEHNRLYWYRQTLGQGPEFLTYFQNEAQLEKSRLLSDRFSAERPKGSFSTLEIQRTEQGDSAMYLCASSLSSSNQPQHFGDGTRLSIL.

This clonotype was recorded many times. J is TRBJ2-3 and V is TRBV7-2; D perhaps matches TRBD2 (6 bases). This CDR3 has 12 amino acids. The germline CDR1 and CDR2 sequences are SGHTA and FQGNSA. The ends were cut back, 5 bases at V and 6 bases at J, with 9 bases in the middle. CDR3 loop: CASSKGRDTQYF. As DNA, the CDR3 is TGTGCCAGCAGCAAGGGGAGGGATACGCAGTATTTT. The whole variable domain, filled in from reference TRBV7-2 and TRBJ2-3, reads GAGVSQSPSNKVTEKGKDVELRCDPISGHTALYWYRQSLGQGLEFLIYFQGNSAPDKSGLPSDRFSAERTGGSVSTLTIQRTQQEDSAVYLCASSKGRDTQYFGPGTRLTVL.

This clonotype was seen repeatedly, ten times or more. This chain joins TRBV2 and TRBJ2-3; no definite D call. Trimming shortened V by 6 bases and J by 0 bases, and 13 bases separated the two germline ends. The CDR3 loop spans 15 amino acids. Germline CDR1 SNHLY, CDR2 FYNNEI. CDR3 bases: TGTGCCAGCAGCTGGCTTCGACCTAGCACAGATACGCAGTATTTT. Translation gives CASSWLRPSTDTQYF.

There are many counts of this clonotype. This chain connects TRBV20-1 to TRBJ1-2; no clear D. There are 13 residues in the CDR3. V was clipped by 5 bases and J by 5 bases, with 15 bases between them. The germline V gene has CDR1 DFQATT and CDR2 SNEGSKA (reference sequence). The CDR3 nucleotides read TGCAGTGCTCTAAAGACATCGCCTTATGGCTACACCTTC. Amino acids: CSALKTSPYGYTF.